Shown below are 29 T cell receptor beta chains from a single sample sequenced in a study of blood T cell repertoires in COVID-19. Libraries were prepared by immunoSEQ multiplex PCR; TCRdb keeps only in-frame clonotypes and omits some of them. The table has under 200,000 clones, approximately 85% seen once; the top ten hold around 8%. Sequencing was carried out using peripheral blood. The receptor set was obtained from a woman aged 55-75 years with COVID-19, enrolled during active disease.

This clone was counted between two and nine times. The V and J genes are TRBV6-2 or TRBV6-3 and TRBJ1-2; D gene uncertain. With 4 bases removed from V and 2 bases from J, the gap between germline ends came to 14 bases. CDR1 and CDR2 from the germline V gene are MNHEY and SVGEGT. This CDR3 spans 15 amino acids. CDR3 nucleotide sequence: TGTGCCAGCAGTTCTCCGGAGCGGGCGAACTATGGCTACACCTTC. As protein: CASSSPERANYGYTF.

J is TRBJ2-5 and V is TRBV7-9; tentatively, D is TRBD1 (6 bases). The V gene lost 5 bases and the J gene lost 7 bases, with 17 bases spanning the gap. The CDR3 consists of 14 residues. CDR1 and CDR2 (germline): SEHNR, FQNEAQ (reference sequence). CDR3 in DNA: TGTGCCAGCAGCCCCGTCGACAGGACGGGGACCCAGTACTTC. This encodes CASSPVDRTGTQYF.

The genes are TRBV5-4 and TRBJ2-1, with 9 bases fitting TRBD2. Germline lookup yields CDR1 SGHNT and CDR2 YYREEE (reference sequence). The CDR3 sequence is 14 residues long. V shed 6 bases and J 5 bases; nucleotides not matched to a gene: 6. DNA of the CDR3: TGTGCCAGCACCCCGCGGGGGGGAGACAATGAGCAGTTCTTC. Translation gives CASTPRGGDNEQFF.

The rearrangement joins TRBV4-1 to TRBJ2-7, with D hard to call. V was shortened by 1 base and J by 2 bases, with 9 bases between the two germline ends. From germline, CDR1 is MGHRA and CDR2 YSYEKL. This CDR3 is 14 amino acids long. CDR3 DNA: TGCGCCAGCAGCCAAGGAGACAAAGCCTACGAGCAGTACTTC. It yields the protein CASSQGDKAYEQYF.

The J gene is TRBJ2-1, the V gene TRBV11-2; TRBD1 matches at 11 bases. Germline assignment: CDR1 SGHAT and CDR2 FQNNGV. Trimming at V came to 5 bases and at J to 8 bases, leaving 8 bases not matched to a gene. This CDR3 is built from 15 residues. The CDR3 protein is CASSDRGQGGHEQFF. The DNA for the CDR3 is TGTGCCAGCAGCGATCGGGGACAGGGGGGCCATGAGCAGTTCTTC. The whole variable domain, remainder taken from reference TRBV11-2 and TRBJ2-1, is EAGVAQSPRYKIIEKRQSVAFWCNPISGHATLYWYQQILGQGPKLLIQFQNNGVVDDSQLPKDRFSAERLKGVDSTLKIQPAKLEDSAVYLCASSDRGQGGHEQFFGPGTRLTVL.

The chain couples TRBV27 to TRBJ2-1, with D tentatively TRBD2 (5 bases). Trimming cost V 5 bases and J 6 bases, with 11 bases left between them. The V gene's germline CDR1 is MNHEY and CDR2 SMNVEV (reference sequence). The CDR3 contains 13 residues. The CDR3 DNA sequence: TGTGCCAGCAGTCCATCCCGGGGCAATGAGCAGTTCTTC. Encoded protein: CASSPSRGNEQFF.

The rearrangement joins TRBV3-1 (or the pseudogene TRBV3-2) to TRBJ1-2; 7 nucleotides match TRBD1. Germline V gene lookup returns CDR1 LGHDT and CDR2 YNNKEL (reference sequence). The CDR3 totals 14 residues. The junction had 6 bases not matched to a gene; V was cut back by 4 bases and J by 4 bases. The CDR3 DNA reads as TGTGCCAGCAGCCTAGGACAGGACTTCTATGGCTACACCTTC. Translating it yields CASSLGQDFYGYTF.

This chain links TRBV27 with TRBJ2-5; TRBD1 agrees at 12 bases. The germline V gene has CDR1 MNHEY and CDR2 SMNVEV (reference sequence). The CDR3 loop spans 15 amino acids. V lost 5 bases and J lost 5; bases outside the gene matches: 6. CDR3 residues: CASSPGTGGEETQYF. The CDR3 nucleotides are TGTGCCAGCAGTCCAGGGACAGGGGGCGAGGAGACCCAGTACTTC.

This clone was counted once. J is TRBJ1-6 and V is TRBV27; D might be TRBD1 (6 bases). This CDR3 comprises 16 residues. V was cut by 3 bases and J by 9 bases, with 18 bases left in between. The germline V gene encodes CDR1 MNHEY and CDR2 SMNVEV (reference sequence). CDR3 sequence reads: CASSLGTGGYGSPLHF. CDR3 DNA: TGTGCCAGCAGTTTGGGGACGGGGGGCTACGGTTCACCCCTCCACTTT.

CDR3 loop: CASSYTDLKTSPLHF. CDR3 coding DNA: TGTGCCAGCAGTTACACAGACCTAAAGACATCACCCCTCCACTTT. V is TRBV6-5 and J is TRBJ1-6; D gene uncertain. V dropped 2 bases and J dropped 10 bases, with 15 bases sitting between them. This CDR3 contains 15 residues. In germline, CDR1 is MNHEY, CDR2 SVGAGI.

The rearrangement joins TRBV7-2 to TRBJ1-2; D is possibly TRBD1 (5 bases). The V gene lost 1 base and the J gene lost 9 bases, with 18 bases spanning the gap. The germline V gene has CDR1 SGHTA and CDR2 FQGNSA. The CDR3 consists of 15 residues. As DNA, the CDR3 is TGTGCCAGCAGCTTAGTTGGGGGGTCCAGTAGCAGCTACACCTTC. It translates to CASSLVGGSSSSYTF.

The chain is built from TRBV11-3 and TRBJ2-7, with 7 positions matching TRBD2. The germline V gene has CDR1 SGHNT and CDR2 YENEEA. The CDR3 sequence is 13 residues long. J lost 7 bases, V lost 8 bases, and 11 bases had no gene match. CDR3 DNA sequence: TGTGCCAGCTCCCGGGACTACAAGGAAGAGCAGTACTTC. Its translation: CASSRDYKEEQYF. The whole variable domain, filled in from reference TRBV11-3 and TRBJ2-7, reads EAGVVQSPRYKIIEKKQPVAFWCNPISGHNTLYWYLQNLGQGPELLIRYENEEAVDDSQLPKDRFSAERLKGVDSTLKIQPAELGDSAVYLCASSRDYKEEQYFGPGTRLTVT.

The chain joins TRBV21-1 to TRBJ1-1; TRBD1 reflects the table's D call only, with no check against the DNA. TRBV21-1 is designated a pseudogene. This CDR3 is 18 amino acids long. CDR3 sequence (DNA): TGTGCCAGCCTATCGATGAAGGGGACAGAGCTGATGAACACTGAAGCTTTCTTT. This gives the protein CASLSMKGTELMNTEAFF.

The chain couples TRBV7-2 to TRBJ2-1; possible D gene TRBD2, 6 bases. Germline loops: CDR1 SGHTA, CDR2 FQGNSA. CDR3 length: 16 amino acids. V was shortened by 1 base and J by 8 bases, with 18 bases between the two germline ends. For the CDR3, the DNA is TGTGCCAGCAGCTTAGGCGGGACCCCTAAACGCGATGAGCAGTTCTTC. Translation: CASSLGGTPKRDEQFF. The full variable domain, rest sourced from reference TRBV7-2 and TRBJ2-1, is GAGVSQSPSNKVTEKGKDVELRCDPISGHTALYWYRQSLGQGLEFLIYFQGNSAPDKSGLPSDRFSAERTGGSVSTLTIQRTQQEDSAVYLCASSLGGTPKRDEQFFGPGTRLTVL.

This chain joins TRBV29-1 and TRBJ1-2; 8 positions match TRBD1. Unmatched junction bases numbered 13, after V lost 7 bases and J lost 6 bases. The V gene's germline CDR1 is SQVTM and CDR2 ANQGSEA. This CDR3 comprises 14 residues. This CDR3 is CSARDQGAANGYTF. CDR3 bases: TGCAGCGCTCGAGATCAGGGGGCGGCGAATGGCTACACCTTC.

The chain uses TRBV19 and TRBJ1-1; 8 bases align to TRBD1. The CDR3 runs 13 residues. Germline V gene data show CDR1 as LNHDA and CDR2 as SQIVND (reference sequence). V shed 6 bases and J 4 bases; nucleotides not matched to a gene: 4. The CDR3 region is CASSRTGSTEAFF. The CDR3 region has the DNA TGTGCCAGTAGCCGGACAGGGAGCACTGAAGCTTTCTTT.

The V gene is TRBV12-3 or TRBV12-4, the J gene TRBJ1-5; a weak D match, TRBD1 (5 bases). V gave up 3 bases and J gave up 4 bases, with 7 bases separating them. There are 13 residues in the CDR3. DNA for the CDR3: TGTGCCAGCAGTTTGCGGGGGAATCAGCCCCAGCATTTT. Its translation: CASSLRGNQPQHF.

This rearrangement joins TRBV2 to TRBJ2-6; maybe TRBD2 (5 bases). The CDR3 contains 14 residues. Trimming shortened V by 6 bases and J by 0 bases, and 6 bases separated the two germline ends. The germline gives CDR1 SNHLY, CDR2 FYNNEI. CDR3 amino acids: CASSRDSGANVLTF. The CDR3 DNA follows: TGTGCCAGCAGCCGGGACTCTGGGGCCAACGTCCTGACTTTC.

This chain uses TRBV7-3 with TRBJ1-5; 7 positions match TRBD1. Germline CDR1 is SGHTA and CDR2 is FQGTGA. V trimming: 1 base; J trimming: 7 bases; junction bases outside the gene matches: 1. The CDR3 is 13 amino acids. The CDR3: CASSLNRGQPQHF. The CDR3 DNA is TGTGCCAGCAGCTTAAACAGGGGACAGCCCCAGCATTTT. Full variable domain (rest looked up from reference TRBV7-3 and TRBJ1-5): GAGVSQTPSNKVTEKGKYVELRCDPISGHTALYWYRQSLGQGPEFLIYFQGTGAADDSGLPNDRFFAVRPEGSVSTLKIQRTERGDSAVYLCASSLNRGQPQHFGDGTRLSIL.

V gene TRBV4-1 combines with J gene TRBJ1-4; D uncertain. This CDR3 is built from 16 residues. Trimming removed 1 base from V and 8 bases from J, with 17 bases in between. The germline V gene encodes CDR1 MGHRA and CDR2 YSYEKL. As DNA, the CDR3 is TGCGCCAGCAGCCAAGTAGGAATGGTACTGAGGGAAAAACTGTTTTTT. Translation gives CASSQVGMVLREKLFF.

The genes are TRBV7-3 and TRBJ2-3; D is perhaps TRBD2 (6 bases). The CDR3 runs 16 residues. V was pared by 5 bases and J by 1 base, with 16 bases between. Germline assignment: CDR1 SGHTA and CDR2 FQGTGA. Here the CDR3 reads CASSPRRGEGTDTQYF. CDR3 DNA: TGTGCCAGCAGCCCTAGGAGAGGGGAGGGCACAGATACGCAGTATTTT.

The genes are TRBV19 and TRBJ1-1; perhaps TRBD1 as D (6 bases). This CDR3 has 13 residues. Germline CDR1 is LNHDA and CDR2 is SQIVND (reference sequence). Trimming took off 6 bases at V and 2 bases at J, with 10 bases between the two ends. The CDR3: CASRGQLNTEAFF. The CDR3 DNA follows: TGTGCCAGTAGAGGACAGCTAAACACTGAAGCTTTCTTT. The entire variable domain, with the rest obtained from reference TRBV19 and TRBJ1-1, is as follows: DGGITQSPKYLFRKEGQNVTLSCEQNLNHDAMYWYRQDPGQGLRLIYYSQIVNDFQKGDIAEGYSVSREKKESFPLTVTSAQKNPTAFYLCASRGQLNTEAFFGQGTRLTVV.

A word on this clone: This specimen includes other DNA sequences encoding the same CDR3. The CDR3 protein is CASSLAPGQNTEAFF. The DNA for the CDR3 is TGCGCCAGCAGCTTGGCACCGGGACAGAACACTGAAGCTTTCTTT. V gene TRBV5-1 combines with J gene TRBJ1-1; tentative D call: TRBD1 (6 bases). Germline CDR1 is SGHRS and CDR2 is YFSETQ. Trimming cost V 0 bases and J 1 base, with 10 bases left between them. This CDR3 contains 15 residues.

This clone was counted once. This chain links TRBV6-5 with TRBJ1-5; no clear D. Looked up from germline, CDR1 is MNHEY and CDR2 is SVGAGI. V dropped 2 bases and J dropped 0 bases, with 8 bases sitting between them. CDR3 length: 15 amino acids. In DNA, the CDR3 is TGTGCCAGCAGTTACAGGGAGACTAGCAATCAGCCCCAGCATTTT. It is translated as CASSYRETSNQPQHF.

Comments on this clone: Additional DNA sequences in this sample encode the identical CDR3. The chain links TRBV18 to TRBJ2-2; TRBD2 agrees at 12 bases. The junction had 4 bases not matched to a gene; V was cut back by 0 bases and J by 2 bases. Germline loops: CDR1 KGHSH, CDR2 LQKENI. CDR3 length: 18 residues. CDR3 amino acids: CASSPPGLAGLNTGELFF. CDR3 nucleotides: TGTGCCAGCTCACCACCGGGACTAGCGGGCTTAAACACCGGGGAGCTGTTTTTT.

This CDR3 reads CASSENRGTGELFF. Written as DNA, the CDR3 is TGTGCCAGCAGTGAGAACCGGGGAACCGGGGAGCTGTTTTTT. The chain has TRBV2 and TRBJ2-2; tentative D call: TRBD2 (5 bases). Germline CDR1 SNHLY, CDR2 FYNNEI. Trimming pared 3 bases from V and 5 bases from J, leaving 10 bases between. The CDR3 totals 14 residues.

This clone was recorded a few times. CDR3 sequence reads: CASSLSSGKYNEQFF. The CDR3 nucleotides read TGTGCCAGCAGCTTATCTAGCGGTAAATACAATGAGCAGTTCTTC. The chain employs TRBV7-2 and TRBJ2-1, with 7 positions matching TRBD2. Germline trimming cut 2 bases from V and 4 bases from J; bases unmatched to any gene: 5. Germline V gene lookup returns CDR1 SGHTA and CDR2 FQGNSA. This CDR3 is 15 amino acids long.

The chain employs TRBV5-6 and TRBJ1-2, with 8 bases lining up with TRBD1. V dropped 5 bases and J dropped 6; count of bases not matched to a gene: 9. The CDR3 sequence is 14 residues long. CDR1 is SGHDT and CDR2 is YYEEEE in the germline V gene. The CDR3 loop reads CASSGTGRADGYTF. The CDR3 coding sequence is TGTGCCAGCAGTGGGACAGGTCGAGCGGATGGCTACACCTTC.

This sequence joins TRBV4-2 and TRBJ2-2; D not certain. Germline CDR1 and CDR2: LGHNA and YNFKEQ. The CDR3 consists of 13 residues. V lost 1 base and J 4 bases, leaving 4 bases between the germline ends. The CDR3 is CASSQGATGELFF. CDR3 DNA: TGTGCCAGCAGCCAAGGGGCCACCGGGGAGCTGTTTTTT.